These 14 T cell receptor beta chains came from one sample sequenced in a study of T cells in Graves' hyperthyroidism and ophthalmopathy. Amplification targeted TCR beta CDR3 regions from RNA transcripts. The HTBI set primed first-round TCR CDR3 RT-PCR. TCRdb passed the multiplex PCR reads through MiXCR, listing each CDR3 protein once. The sample includes around 620,000 distinct CDR3 sequences, around 46% seen only once; the top ten take roughly 19%. The sequencing sample was made of peripheral blood or thyroid tissue (not recorded which). The receptors were gathered from an adult woman with Graves' disease, either hyperthyroidism or ophthalmopathy (not recorded which).

The count of this clonotype is one. The V call is TRBV9, the J call TRBJ1-3; perhaps TRBD1 as D (6 bases). Germline V gives CDR1 SGDLS, CDR2 YYNGEE. V lost 0 bases and J 0 bases, leaving 13 bases between the germline ends. The CDR3 sequence is 17 residues long. CDR3 loop: CASSVGLTGYSGNTIYF. CDR3 nucleotides: TGTGCCAGCAGCGTAGGACTGACAGGCTACTCTGGAAACACCATATATTTT.

About this clonotype itself: This may arise from a read error, as a much more abundant clone is one base away. CDR3 loop: CAISGGQGRSPLHF. DNA of the CDR3: TGTGCCATCAGTGGGGGACAGGGAAGGTCACCCCTCCACTTT. The V call is TRBV10-3, the J call TRBJ1-6; 9 bases match TRBD1. Looked up from germline, CDR1 is ENHRY and CDR2 is SYGVKD. J was trimmed by 10 bases and V by 4 bases; bases with no gene match: 5. There are 14 residues in the CDR3.

This clonotype came up a few times. The chain combines TRBV25-1 with TRBJ1-5, with D tentatively TRBD1 (6 bases). The CDR3 covers 15 residues. V lost 3 bases, J lost 4 bases, and 13 bases lay in between. Looked up from germline, CDR1 is MGHDK and CDR2 is SYGVNS. The CDR3 is CASSEAGQQNQPQHF. The CDR3 DNA reads as TGTGCCAGCAGTGAGGCGGGACAACAGAATCAGCCCCAGCATTTT.

As to this clonotype: One end of the junction does not line up with germline, which may come from a read error. V is TRBV7-9 and J is TRBJ2-7, with D perhaps matching TRBD1 (6 bases). The better agreement between TRBJ2-1 and the DNA end casts doubt on the J call. This CDR3 contains 13 residues. The V gene's germline CDR1 is SEHNR and CDR2 FQNEAQ (reference sequence). The DNA of the CDR3 is TGCGCCAGCAGCTTGGTGCCCGACAGGGAGCAGTTCTTC. Its protein is CASSLVPDREQFF.

V usage is TRBV2 and J usage is TRBJ2-3, with 12 nucleotides matching TRBD2. This CDR3 is built from 13 residues. CDR1 SNHLY and CDR2 FYNNEI come from the germline V gene. CDR3: CSNLAGGPDTQYF. The CDR3 region has the DNA TGTTCTAACCTAGCGGGAGGGCCAGATACGCAGTATTTT.

This clonotype is a singleton in its sample. This chain's CDR3 is CAISEALGGLGNQPQHF. CDR3 coding DNA: TGTGCCATCAGTGAGGCGCTGGGGGGTCTAGGCAATCAGCCCCAGCATTTT. The V gene is TRBV10-3, the J gene TRBJ1-5; tentatively, D is TRBD1 (5 bases). The germline CDR1 and CDR2 sequences are ENHRY and SYGVKD. The CDR3 is 17 amino acids. Trimming left V 2 bases short and J 2 bases short, with 16 bases between.

This clonotype was seen more than once but under ten times. At one end the junction does not follow the germline gene, possibly because of a read error. The chain carries TRBV2 and TRBJ2-5; 8 positions match TRBD2. This CDR3 spans 13 amino acids. Per germline, CDR1 SNHLY and CDR2 FYNNEI. CDR3: CASTEEAGGLPEF. For the CDR3, the DNA is TGTGCCAGCACGGAGGAGGCGGGAGGCTTACCAGAATTC.

The genes are TRBV11-1 and TRBJ2-7; 9 nucleotides line up with TRBD1. The CDR3 has 18 amino acids. Germline CDR1 SGHAT, CDR2 FQDESV (reference sequence). J was trimmed by 2 bases and V by 2 bases; bases with no gene match: 13. DNA of the CDR3: TGTGCCAGCAGCTTAAGGGGGACAGGGATAAGTGTAACCTACGAGCAGTACTTC. Protein sequence: CASSLRGTGISVTYEQYF.

This chain links TRBV5-1 with TRBJ2-7; the D gene is possibly TRBD1 (6 bases). The CDR3 length is 16 residues. Per germline, CDR1 SGHRS and CDR2 YFSETQ. With 0 bases removed from V and 2 bases from J, the gap between germline ends came to 15 bases. The DNA of the CDR3 is TGCGCCAGCAGCTTGGTTTTGGGGACAATTCCCTACGAGCAGTACTTC. Protein product: CASSLVLGTIPYEQYF.

This clonotype was observed many times. This sequence joins TRBV20-1 and TRBJ1-2, with D possibly TRBD1 on 5 matching bases. Germline CDR1 DFQATT, CDR2 SNEGSKA (reference sequence). The CDR3 sequence is 16 residues long. The V gene lost 2 bases and the J gene lost 4 bases, with 20 bases spanning the gap. The CDR3 is CSARHGTSPGGYGYTF. The CDR3 bases are TGCAGTGCTAGACACGGGACGTCTCCGGGCGGCTATGGCTACACCTTC.

The chain employs TRBV20-1 and TRBJ2-3; D uncertain. V lost 7 bases, J lost 1 base, and 9 bases lay in between. Germline CDR1 and CDR2: DFQATT and SNEGSKA (reference sequence). The CDR3 is 12 amino acids. The DNA for the CDR3 is TGCAGTGGACTTAGAGGCACAGATACGCAGTATTTT. Translating it yields CSGLRGTDTQYF.

Many counts were recorded for this clonotype. This chain joins TRBV7-6 and TRBJ2-7, with TRBD2 matching 12 bases. Germline-derived CDR1 and CDR2 are SGHVS and FNYEAQ. The CDR3 runs to 16 residues. V lost 5 bases, J lost 2 bases, and 7 bases stayed unmatched. CDR3 loop: CASSPSGLAGAYEQYF. The CDR3 DNA follows: TGTGCCAGCAGCCCCTCGGGACTAGCGGGCGCCTACGAGCAGTACTTC.

This sequence joins TRBV6-2 or TRBV6-3 and TRBJ1-2, with TRBD1 identical over 7 bases. V shed 0 bases and J 4 bases; nucleotides not matched to a gene: 5. Germline V CDR1 and CDR2: MNHEY, SVGEGT. This CDR3 is 15 amino acids long. DNA for the CDR3: TGTGCCAGCAGTTACTCGGTGAACAGGGGCTATGGCTACACCTTC. Translated, it gives CASSYSVNRGYGYTF.

The chain combines TRBV2 with TRBJ2-3; D is possibly TRBD2 (6 bases). The CDR3 runs to 13 residues. The ends were cut back, 11 bases at V and 0 bases at J, with 12 bases in the middle. Germline-derived CDR1 and CDR2 are SNHLY and FYNNEI. The CDR3 DNA is TGTGCCGCCTCTGGGACTAGCACAGATACGCAGTATTTT. Translating gives CAASGTSTDTQYF.